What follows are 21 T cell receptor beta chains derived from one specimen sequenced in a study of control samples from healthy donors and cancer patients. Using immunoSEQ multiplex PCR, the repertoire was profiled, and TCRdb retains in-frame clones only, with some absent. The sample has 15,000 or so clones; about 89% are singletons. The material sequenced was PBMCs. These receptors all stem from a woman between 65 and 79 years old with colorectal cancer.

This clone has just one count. As DNA, the CDR3 is TGTGCCAGCACCCCGGCGGGGGGCACTGAAGCTTTCTTT. Its protein is CASTPAGGTEAFF. The rearrangement links TRBV7-9 to TRBJ1-1, with a weak D call TRBD1 (5 bases). This CDR3 has 13 amino acids. Trimming cost V 7 bases and J 4 bases, with 13 bases left between them. CDR1 SEHNR and CDR2 FQNEAQ come from the germline V gene (reference sequence).

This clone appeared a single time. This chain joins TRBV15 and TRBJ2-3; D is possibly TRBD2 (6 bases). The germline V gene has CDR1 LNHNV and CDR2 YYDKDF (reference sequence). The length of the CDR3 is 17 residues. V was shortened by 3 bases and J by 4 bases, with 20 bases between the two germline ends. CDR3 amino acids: CATSRDYGTPGADTQYF. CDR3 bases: TGTGCCACCAGCAGGGATTATGGGACTCCGGGGGCAGATACGCAGTATTTT.

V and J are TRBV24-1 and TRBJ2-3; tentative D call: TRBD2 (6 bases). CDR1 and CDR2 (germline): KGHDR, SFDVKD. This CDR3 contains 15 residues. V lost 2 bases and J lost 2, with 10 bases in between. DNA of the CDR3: TGTGCCACCAGTGATTGGGACTCAACCACAGATACGCAGTATTTT. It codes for CATSDWDSTTDTQYF.

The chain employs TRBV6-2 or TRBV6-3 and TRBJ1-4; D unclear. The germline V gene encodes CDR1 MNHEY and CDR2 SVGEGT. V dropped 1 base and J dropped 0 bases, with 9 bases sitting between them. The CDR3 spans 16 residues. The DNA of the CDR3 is TGTGCCAGCAGTTACTGGCAAGCCTCAACTAATGAAAAACTGTTTTTT. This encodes CASSYWQASTNEKLFF.

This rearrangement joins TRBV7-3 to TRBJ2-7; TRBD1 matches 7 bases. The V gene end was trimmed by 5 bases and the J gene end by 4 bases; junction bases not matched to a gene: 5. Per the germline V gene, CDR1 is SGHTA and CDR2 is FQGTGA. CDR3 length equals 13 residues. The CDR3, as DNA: TGTGCCAGCAGCCCAGGGGGACGGTACGAGCAGTACTTC. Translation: CASSPGGRYEQYF.

The CDR3 here is CASSLLAESSYEQYF. CDR3 coding DNA: TGTGCCAGCAGCCTACTAGCGGAGAGCTCCTACGAGCAGTACTTC. The chain recombines TRBV5-4 with TRBJ2-7, with TRBD2 identical over 8 bases. From germline, CDR1 is SGHNT and CDR2 YYREEE (reference sequence). The junction had 6 bases not matched to a gene; V was cut back by 4 bases and J by 0 bases. The length of the CDR3 is 15 residues.

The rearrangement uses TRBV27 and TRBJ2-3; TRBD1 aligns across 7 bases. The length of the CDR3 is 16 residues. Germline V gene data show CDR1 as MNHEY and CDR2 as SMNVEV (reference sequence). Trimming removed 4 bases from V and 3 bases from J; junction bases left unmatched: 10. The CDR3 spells CASSSRQGRVTDTQYF. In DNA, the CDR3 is TGTGCCAGCAGTTCCAGACAGGGAAGGGTAACAGATACGCAGTATTTT.

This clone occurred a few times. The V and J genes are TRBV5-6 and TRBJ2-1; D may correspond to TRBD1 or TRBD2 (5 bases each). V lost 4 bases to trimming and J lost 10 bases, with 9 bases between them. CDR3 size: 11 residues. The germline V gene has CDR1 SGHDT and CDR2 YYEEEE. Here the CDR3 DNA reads TGTGCCAGCAGCCCCGGGACGGAGCAGTTCTTC. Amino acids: CASSPGTEQFF.

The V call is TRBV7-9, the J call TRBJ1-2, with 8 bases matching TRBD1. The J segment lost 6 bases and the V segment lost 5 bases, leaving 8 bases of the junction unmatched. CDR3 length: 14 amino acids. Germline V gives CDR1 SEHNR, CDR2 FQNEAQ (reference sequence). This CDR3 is CASSPPTGVNGYTF. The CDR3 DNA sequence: TGTGCCAGCAGCCCGCCGACAGGGGTTAATGGCTACACCTTC. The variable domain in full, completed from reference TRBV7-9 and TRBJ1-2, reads DTGVSQNPRHKITKRGQNVTFRCDPISEHNRLYWYRQTLGQGPEFLTYFQNEAQLEKSRLLSDRFSAERPKGSFSTLEIQRTEQGDSAMYLCASSPPTGVNGYTFGSGTRLTVV.

Here the CDR3 DNA reads TGTGCAAGTCGCTTAGCACAGGGCACGAAAGAGACCCAGTACTTC. Translating gives CASRLAQGTKETQYF. The J gene is TRBJ2-5, the V gene TRBV12-2; the tabulated D call, TRBD1, remains unverified against the DNA. TRBV12-2 is designated a pseudogene. The CDR3 sequence is 15 residues long.

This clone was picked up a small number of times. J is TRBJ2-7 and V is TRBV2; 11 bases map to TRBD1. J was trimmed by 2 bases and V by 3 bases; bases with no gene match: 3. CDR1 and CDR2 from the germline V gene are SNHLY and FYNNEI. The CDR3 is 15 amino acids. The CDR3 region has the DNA TGTGCCAGCAGTGAGGACAGGGGGCCCCCCTACGAGCAGTACTTC. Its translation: CASSEDRGPPYEQYF.

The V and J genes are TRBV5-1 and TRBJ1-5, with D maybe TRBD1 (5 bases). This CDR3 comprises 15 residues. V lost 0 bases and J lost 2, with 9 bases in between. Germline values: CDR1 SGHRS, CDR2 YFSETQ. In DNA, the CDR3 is TGCGCCAGCAGCTTGGGAGGGACGGGCAATCAGCCCCAGCATTTT. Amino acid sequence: CASSLGGTGNQPQHF.

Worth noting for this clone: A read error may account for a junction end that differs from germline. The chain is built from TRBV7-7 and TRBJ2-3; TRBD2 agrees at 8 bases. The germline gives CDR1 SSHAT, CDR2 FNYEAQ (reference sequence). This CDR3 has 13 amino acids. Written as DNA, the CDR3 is TGTGCTAGCAGCCCAGGGACTAGTCCCCCGCAGTATTTT. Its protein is CASSPGTSPPQYF.

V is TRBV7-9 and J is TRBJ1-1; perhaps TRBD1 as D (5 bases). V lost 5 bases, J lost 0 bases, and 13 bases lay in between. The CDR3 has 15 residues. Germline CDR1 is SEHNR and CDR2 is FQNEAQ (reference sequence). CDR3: CASSPGTGMNTEAFF. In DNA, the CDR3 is TGTGCCAGCAGCCCCGGGACCGGTATGAACACTGAAGCTTTCTTT. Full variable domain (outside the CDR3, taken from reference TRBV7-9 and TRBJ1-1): DTGVSQNPRHKITKRGQNVTFRCDPISEHNRLYWYRQTLGQGPEFLTYFQNEAQLEKSRLLSDRFSAERPKGSFSTLEIQRTEQGDSAMYLCASSPGTGMNTEAFFGQGTRLTVV.

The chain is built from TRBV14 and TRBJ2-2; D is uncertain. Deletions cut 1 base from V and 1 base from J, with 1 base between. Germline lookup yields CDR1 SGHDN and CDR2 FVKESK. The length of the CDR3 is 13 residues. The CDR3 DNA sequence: TGTGCCAGCAGCCAAGGGAACACCGGGGAGCTGTTTTTT. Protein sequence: CASSQGNTGELFF.

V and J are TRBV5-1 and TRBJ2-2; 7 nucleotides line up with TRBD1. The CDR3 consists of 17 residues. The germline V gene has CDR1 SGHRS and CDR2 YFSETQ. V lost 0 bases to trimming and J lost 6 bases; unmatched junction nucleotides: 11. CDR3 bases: TGCGCCAGCAGCTTGGAGAGTTTGGGGCAGGGGGCCGGGGAGCTGTTTTTT. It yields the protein CASSLESLGQGAGELFF.

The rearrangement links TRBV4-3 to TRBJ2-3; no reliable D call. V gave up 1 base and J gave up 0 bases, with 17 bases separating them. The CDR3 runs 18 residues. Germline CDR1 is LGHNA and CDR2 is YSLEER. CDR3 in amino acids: CASSQGPPSAWSTDTQYF. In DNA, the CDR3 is TGCGCCAGCAGCCAAGGTCCCCCGTCCGCCTGGAGCACAGATACGCAGTATTTT.

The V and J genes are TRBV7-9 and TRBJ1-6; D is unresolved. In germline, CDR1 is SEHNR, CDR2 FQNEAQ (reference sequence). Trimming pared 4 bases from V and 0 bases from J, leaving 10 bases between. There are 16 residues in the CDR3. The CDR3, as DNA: TGTGCCAGCAGCTCCACCCCGAGCTCCTATAATTCACCCCTCCACTTT. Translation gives CASSSTPSSYNSPLHF.

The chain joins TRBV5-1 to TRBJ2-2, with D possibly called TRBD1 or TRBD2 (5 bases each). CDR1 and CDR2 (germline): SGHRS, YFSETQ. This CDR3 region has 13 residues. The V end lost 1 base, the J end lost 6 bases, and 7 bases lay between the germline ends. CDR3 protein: CASSLTGPGELFF. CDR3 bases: TGCGCCAGCAGCTTGACGGGGCCCGGGGAGCTGTTTTTT.

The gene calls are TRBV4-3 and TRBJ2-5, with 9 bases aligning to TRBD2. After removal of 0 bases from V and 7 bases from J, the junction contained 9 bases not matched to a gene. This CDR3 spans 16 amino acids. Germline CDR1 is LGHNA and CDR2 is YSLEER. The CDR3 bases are TGCGCCAGCAGCCAAGATAGCGGGGGCACCCTGGGGACCCAGTACTTC. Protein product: CASSQDSGGTLGTQYF.

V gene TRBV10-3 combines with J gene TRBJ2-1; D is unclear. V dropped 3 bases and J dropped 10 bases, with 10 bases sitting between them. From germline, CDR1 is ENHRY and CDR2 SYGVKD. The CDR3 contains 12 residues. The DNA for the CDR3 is TGTGCCATCAGTGACCTAAGAGAAGAGCAGTTCTTC. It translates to CAISDLREEQFF.